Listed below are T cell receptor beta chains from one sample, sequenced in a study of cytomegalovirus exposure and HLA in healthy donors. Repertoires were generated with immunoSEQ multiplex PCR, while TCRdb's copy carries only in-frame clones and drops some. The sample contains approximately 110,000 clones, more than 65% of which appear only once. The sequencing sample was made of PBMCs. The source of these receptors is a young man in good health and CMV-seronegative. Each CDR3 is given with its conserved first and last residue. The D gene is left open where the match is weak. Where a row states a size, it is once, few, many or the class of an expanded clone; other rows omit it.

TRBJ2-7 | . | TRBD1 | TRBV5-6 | TGTGCCAGCAGCTTCGGACAGGGCCACTACGAGCAGTACTTC | CASSFGQGHYEQYF
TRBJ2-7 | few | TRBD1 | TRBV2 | TGTGCCAGCAGTGTTGGCGACAGGGCTAGGGACGAGCAGTACTTC | CASSVGDRARDEQYF
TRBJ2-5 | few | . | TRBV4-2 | TGTGCCAGCAGCCAAGATCACGGGGAGACCCAGTACTTC | CASSQDHGETQYF
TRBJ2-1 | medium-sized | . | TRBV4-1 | TGCGCCAGCAGCCAAGAGCCCGCAGGGCTCCCTGCTTACAATGAGCAGTTCTTC | CASSQEPAGLPAYNEQFF
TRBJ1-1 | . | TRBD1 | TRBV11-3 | TGTGCCAGCAGCACCAGACTGACAGGGAAGACTGAAGCTTTCTTT | CASSTRLTGKTEAFF
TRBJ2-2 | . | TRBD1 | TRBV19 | TGTGCCAGCCTGCCGGACAGGGCTTTAACCGGGGAGCTGTTTTTT | CASLPDRALTGELFF
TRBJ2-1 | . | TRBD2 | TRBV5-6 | TGTGCCAGCAGCTTGGATTTAGCGGGACTAAACAATGAGCAGTTCTTC | CASSLDLAGLNNEQFF
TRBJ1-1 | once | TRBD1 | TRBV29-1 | TGCAGCGTTGATGGACAGGGGGCTTCTGAAGCTTTCTTT | CSVDGQGASEAFF
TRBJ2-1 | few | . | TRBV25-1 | TGTGCCAGCCGTCAGGGTGAGCAGTTCTTC | CASRQGEQFF
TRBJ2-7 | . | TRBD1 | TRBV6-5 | TGTGCCAGCAGTATCCAAGACAGGGGGTACGAGCAGTACTTC | CASSIQDRGYEQYF
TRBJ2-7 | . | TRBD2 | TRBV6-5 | TGTGCCAGCGTAGGACTAGCGGGGACCATATACGAGCAGTACTTC | CASVGLAGTIYEQYF
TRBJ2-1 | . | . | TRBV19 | TGTGCCAGTAGTACGAGGTTCTCCTCCTCCTACAATGAGCAGTTCTTC | CASSTRFSSSYNEQFF
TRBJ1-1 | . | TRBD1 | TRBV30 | TGTGCCTGGACGACAGGGGGCGCGGGCACTGAAGCTTTCTTT | CAWTTGGAGTEAFF
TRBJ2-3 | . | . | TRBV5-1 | TGCGCCAGCAGCCCCCAGGGTGCGGATACGCAGTATTTT | CASSPQGADTQYF
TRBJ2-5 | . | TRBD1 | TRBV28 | TGTGCCAGCAGCCCAGGACAGGGCCTCCAAGAGACCCAGTACTTC | CASSPGQGLQETQYF
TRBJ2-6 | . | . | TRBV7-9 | TGTGCCAGCAGCCCTAAGTTGGGGGGACCTGGGGCCAACGTCCTGACTTTC | CASSPKLGGPGANVLTF
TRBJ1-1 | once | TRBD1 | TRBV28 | TGTGCCAGCAGTTCGACCGCCGGGACAGGGTACACTGAAGCTTTCTTT | CASSSTAGTGYTEAFF
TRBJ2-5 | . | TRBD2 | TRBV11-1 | TGTGCCAGCAGCTGGTCCGGGTCTGCTAGCGGGCAAGAGACCCAGTACTTC | CASSWSGSASGQETQYF
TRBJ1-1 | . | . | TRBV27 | TGTGCCAGCAGTTTTAACACAGGGTCCACTGAAGCTTTCTTT | CASSFNTGSTEAFF
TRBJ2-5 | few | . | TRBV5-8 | TGTGCCAGCAGCTTGTGGTCGACTAACCAAGAGACCCAGTACTTC | CASSLWSTNQETQYF
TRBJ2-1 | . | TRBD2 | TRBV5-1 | TGCGCCAGCGGCAGACTAGCGGAATACAATGAGCAGTTCTTC | CASGRLAEYNEQFF
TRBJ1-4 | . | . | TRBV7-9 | TGTGCCAGCAGCTCCTCGGGGGGGGGAGACGAAAAACTGTTTTTT | CASSSSGGGDEKLFF
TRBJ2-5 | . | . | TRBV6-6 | TGTGCCAGCACCTCGGACAGTCAAGAGACCCAGTACTTC | CASTSDSQETQYF
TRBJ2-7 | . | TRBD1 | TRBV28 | TGTGCCAGCAGTTCGCACGGGACAGGGAACGTCGAGCAGTACTTC | CASSSHGTGNVEQYF
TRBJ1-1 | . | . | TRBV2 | TGTGCCAGCAGTGTCCCCGAGGGGGGGACTGAAGCTTTCTTT | CASSVPEGGTEAFF
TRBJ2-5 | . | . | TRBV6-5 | TGTGCCAGCACAAAGGGGGACGTAGAGACCCAGTACTTC | CASTKGDVETQYF
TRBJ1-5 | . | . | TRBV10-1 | TGCGCCACGCCCCTCACACAGGCTAGCAATCAGCCCCAGCATTTT | CATPLTQASNQPQHF
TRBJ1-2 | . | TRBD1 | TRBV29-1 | TGCAGCGCCCTCCCCGGACAGGGAGCCAACTATGGCTACACCTTC | CSALPGQGANYGYTF
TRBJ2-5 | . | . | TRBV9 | TGTGCCAGCAGCGTTCAACAGGGAGAGACCCAGTACTTC | CASSVQQGETQYF